This T cell receptor beta chain was sequenced during a study of regulatory T cells in long-lasting Graves disease. Sample time point: newly diagnosed GD, antithyroid drugs for less than 3 months. PBMC-derived RNA was used for the TCR library. This CDR3 region has 13 residues. The germline V gene has CDR1 SQVTM and CDR2 ANQGSEA. The V end was cut by 3 bases, the J end by 4 bases, with 12 bases between. Arm-PCR of CDR3 regions and iRepertoire HTBI primers were the basis on which TCR beta libraries were built. Via MiXCR, TCRdb re-called the multiplex PCR reads, giving one row per CDR3 protein. The table shows some 560,000 distinct CDR3 sequences, with 16% occurring only once. The data were also submitted as part of a second study, on T cells in Graves' hyperthyroidism and ophthalmopathy. Per that paper: Primed by the HTBI set, a first-round RT-PCR was run on the TCR CDR3.

Sequences were derived from peripheral blood mononuclear cells (PBMCs), sampled at new diagnosis, from a patient treated with antithyroid drugs. This TCR was sampled from a woman aged 35-60 years with Graves disease. The gene calls are TRBV29-1 and TRBJ2-5; a weak D match, TRBD2 (6 bases). The CDR3 here is CSVDSEGGETQYF. CDR3 DNA sequence: TGCAGCGTTGATTCCGAGGGAGGAGAGACCCAGTACTTC.